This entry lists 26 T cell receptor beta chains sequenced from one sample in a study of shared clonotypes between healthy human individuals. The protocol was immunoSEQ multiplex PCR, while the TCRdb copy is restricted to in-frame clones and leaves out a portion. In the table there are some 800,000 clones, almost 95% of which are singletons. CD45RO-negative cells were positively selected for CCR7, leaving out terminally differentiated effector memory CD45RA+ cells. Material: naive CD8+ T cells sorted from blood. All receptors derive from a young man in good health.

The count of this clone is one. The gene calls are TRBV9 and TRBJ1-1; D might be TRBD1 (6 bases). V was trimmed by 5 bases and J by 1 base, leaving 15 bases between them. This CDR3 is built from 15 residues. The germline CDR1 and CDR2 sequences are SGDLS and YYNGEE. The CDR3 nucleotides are TGTGCCAGCAGTTACTTACAGGGCACGAACACTGAAGCTTTCTTT. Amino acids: CASSYLQGTNTEAFF. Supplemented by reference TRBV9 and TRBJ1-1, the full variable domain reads DSGVTQTPKHLITATGQRVTLRCSPRSGDLSVYWYQQSLDQGLQFLIQYYNGEERAKGNILERFSAQQFPDLHSELNLSSLELGDSALYFCASSYLQGTNTEAFFGQGTRLTVV.

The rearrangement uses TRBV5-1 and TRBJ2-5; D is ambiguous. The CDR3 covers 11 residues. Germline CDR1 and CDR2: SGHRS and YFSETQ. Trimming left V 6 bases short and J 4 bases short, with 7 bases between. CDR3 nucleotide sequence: TGCGCCAGCATGGAATCAGAGACCCAGTACTTC. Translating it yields CASMESETQYF.

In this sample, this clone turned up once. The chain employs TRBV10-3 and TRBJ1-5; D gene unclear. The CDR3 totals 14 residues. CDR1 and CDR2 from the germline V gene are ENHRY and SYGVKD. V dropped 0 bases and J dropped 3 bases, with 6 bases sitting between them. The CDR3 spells CAISESMNNQPQHF. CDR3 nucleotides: TGTGCCATCAGTGAGTCAATGAACAATCAGCCCCAGCATTTT.

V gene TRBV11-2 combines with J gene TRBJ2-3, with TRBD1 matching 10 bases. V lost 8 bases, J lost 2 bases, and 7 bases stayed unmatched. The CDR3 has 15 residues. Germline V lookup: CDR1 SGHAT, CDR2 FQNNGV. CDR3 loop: CASGLGTGVTDTQYF. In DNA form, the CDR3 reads TGTGCCAGCGGTCTCGGGACAGGGGTCACAGATACGCAGTATTTT.

CDR3 DNA: TGCGCCAGCAGCCAAGATGTGGCTAGCGGGAGACTCTACGAGCAGTACTTC. Its protein product is CASSQDVASGRLYEQYF. V usage is TRBV4-3 and J usage is TRBJ2-7; 10 bases are shared with TRBD2. Germline loops: CDR1 LGHNA, CDR2 YSLEER. The ends lost 0 bases at V and 3 bases at J; junction bases unmatched: 8. CDR3 length equals 17 residues.

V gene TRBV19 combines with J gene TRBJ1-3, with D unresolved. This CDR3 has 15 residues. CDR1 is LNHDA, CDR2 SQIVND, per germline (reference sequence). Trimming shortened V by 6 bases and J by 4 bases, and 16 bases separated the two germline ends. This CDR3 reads CASRLSPGLGNTIYF. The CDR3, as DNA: TGTGCCAGTAGGCTGAGCCCAGGACTCGGAAACACCATATATTTT.

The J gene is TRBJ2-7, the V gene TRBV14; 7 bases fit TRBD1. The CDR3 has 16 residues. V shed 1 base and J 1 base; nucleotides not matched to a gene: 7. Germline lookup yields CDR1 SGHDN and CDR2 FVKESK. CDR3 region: CASSQARGIWSYEQYF. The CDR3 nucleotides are TGTGCCAGCAGCCAAGCCAGGGGGATTTGGTCCTACGAGCAGTACTTC.

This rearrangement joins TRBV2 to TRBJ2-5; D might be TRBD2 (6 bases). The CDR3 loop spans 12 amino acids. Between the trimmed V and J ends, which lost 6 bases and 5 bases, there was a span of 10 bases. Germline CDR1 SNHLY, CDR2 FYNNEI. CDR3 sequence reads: CASRRLVETQYF. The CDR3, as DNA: TGTGCCAGCAGAAGACTAGTTGAGACCCAGTACTTC. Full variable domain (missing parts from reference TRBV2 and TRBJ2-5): EPEVTQTPSHQVTQMGQEVILRCVPISNHLYFYWYRQILGQKVEFLVSFYNNEISEKSEIFDDQFSVERPDGSNFTLKIRSTKLEDSAMYFCASRRLVETQYFGPGTRLLVL.

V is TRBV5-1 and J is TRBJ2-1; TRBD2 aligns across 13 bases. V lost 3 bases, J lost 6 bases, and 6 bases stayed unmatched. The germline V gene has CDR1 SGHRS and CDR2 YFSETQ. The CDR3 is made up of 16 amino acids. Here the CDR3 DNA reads TGCGCCAGCAGCTGGACCGGGACTAGCGGGGCCAATGAGCAGTTCTTC. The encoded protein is CASSWTGTSGANEQFF.

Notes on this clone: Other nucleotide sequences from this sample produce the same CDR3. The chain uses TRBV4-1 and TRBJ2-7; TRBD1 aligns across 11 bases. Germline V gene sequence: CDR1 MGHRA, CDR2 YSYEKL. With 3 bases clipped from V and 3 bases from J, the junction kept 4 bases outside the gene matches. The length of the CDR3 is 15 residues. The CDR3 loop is CASSQEGTGGYEQYF. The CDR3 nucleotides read TGCGCCAGCAGCCAGGAAGGGACAGGGGGCTACGAGCAGTACTTC.

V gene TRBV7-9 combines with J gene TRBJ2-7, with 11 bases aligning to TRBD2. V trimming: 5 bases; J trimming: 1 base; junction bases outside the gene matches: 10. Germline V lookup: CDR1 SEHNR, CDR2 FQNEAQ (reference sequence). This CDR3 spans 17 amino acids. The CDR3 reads CASSTTSGSVLSYEQYF. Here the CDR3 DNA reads TGTGCCAGCAGCACCACTAGCGGGAGCGTCCTATCCTACGAGCAGTACTTC.

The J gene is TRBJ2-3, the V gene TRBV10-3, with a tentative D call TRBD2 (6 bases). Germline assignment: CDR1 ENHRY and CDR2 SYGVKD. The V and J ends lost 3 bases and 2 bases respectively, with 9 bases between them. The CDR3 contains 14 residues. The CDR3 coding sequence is TGTGCCATCAGTGAAGCGGGCCCCACAGATACGCAGTATTTT. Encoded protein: CAISEAGPTDTQYF.

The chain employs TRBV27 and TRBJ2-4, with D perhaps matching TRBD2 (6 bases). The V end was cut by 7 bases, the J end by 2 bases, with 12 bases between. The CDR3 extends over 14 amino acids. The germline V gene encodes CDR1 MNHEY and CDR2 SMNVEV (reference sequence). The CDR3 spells CASKGGLTKNIQYF. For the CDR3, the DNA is TGTGCCAGCAAAGGAGGGCTGACCAAAAACATTCAGTACTTC.

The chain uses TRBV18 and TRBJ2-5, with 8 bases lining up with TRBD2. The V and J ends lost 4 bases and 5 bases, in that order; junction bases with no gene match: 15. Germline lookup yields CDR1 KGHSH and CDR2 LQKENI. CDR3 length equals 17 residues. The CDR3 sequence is CASSHVPGLEGIETQYF. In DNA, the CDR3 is TGTGCCAGCTCACACGTCCCGGGACTAGAGGGGATTGAGACCCAGTACTTC. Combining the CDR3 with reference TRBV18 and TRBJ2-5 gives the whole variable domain NAGVMQNPRHLVRRRGQEARLRCSPMKGHSHVYWYRQLPEEGLKFMVYLQKENIIDESGMPKERFSAEFPKEGPSILRIQQVVRGDSAAYFCASSHVPGLEGIETQYFGPGTRLLVL.

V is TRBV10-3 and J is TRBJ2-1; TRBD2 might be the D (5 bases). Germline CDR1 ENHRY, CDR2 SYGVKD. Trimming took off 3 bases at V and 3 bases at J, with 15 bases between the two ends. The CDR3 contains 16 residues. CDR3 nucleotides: TGTGCCATCAGTGAATCGGAGGTAGCGCACTACAATGAGCAGTTCTTC. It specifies CAISESEVAHYNEQFF.

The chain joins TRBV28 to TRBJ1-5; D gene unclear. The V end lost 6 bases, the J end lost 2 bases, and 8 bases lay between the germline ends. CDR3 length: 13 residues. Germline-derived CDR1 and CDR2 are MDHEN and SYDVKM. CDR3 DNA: TGTGCCAGCAGGACGGCTGGCAATCAGCCCCAGCATTTT. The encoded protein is CASRTAGNQPQHF.

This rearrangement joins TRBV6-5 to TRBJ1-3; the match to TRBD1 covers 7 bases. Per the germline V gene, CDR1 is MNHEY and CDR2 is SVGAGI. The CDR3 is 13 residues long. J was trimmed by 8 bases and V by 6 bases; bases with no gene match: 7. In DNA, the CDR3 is TGTGCCAGCAGCCCAACCACAGGGGACACCATATATTTT. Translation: CASSPTTGDTIYF.

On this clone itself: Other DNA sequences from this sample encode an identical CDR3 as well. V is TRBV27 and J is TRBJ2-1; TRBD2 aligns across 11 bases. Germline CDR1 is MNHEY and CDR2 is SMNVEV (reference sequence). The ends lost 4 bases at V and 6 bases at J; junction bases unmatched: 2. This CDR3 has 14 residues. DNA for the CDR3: TGTGCCAGCAGTTCCGGACTAGCGGGCAATGAGCAGTTCTTC. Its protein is CASSSGLAGNEQFF.

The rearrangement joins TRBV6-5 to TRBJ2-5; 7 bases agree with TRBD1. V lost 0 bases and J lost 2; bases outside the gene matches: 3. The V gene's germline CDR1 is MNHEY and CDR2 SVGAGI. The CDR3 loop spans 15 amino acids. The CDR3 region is CASSYSMTGQETQYF. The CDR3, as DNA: TGTGCCAGCAGTTACTCTATGACAGGGCAAGAGACCCAGTACTTC.

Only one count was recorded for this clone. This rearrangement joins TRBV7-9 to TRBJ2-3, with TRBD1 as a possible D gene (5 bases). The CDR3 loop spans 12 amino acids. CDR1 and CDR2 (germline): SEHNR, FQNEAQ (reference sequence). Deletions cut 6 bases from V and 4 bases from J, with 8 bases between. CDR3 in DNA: TGTGCCAGCAGACCAGGGCCAGATACGCAGTATTTT. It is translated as CASRPGPDTQYF.

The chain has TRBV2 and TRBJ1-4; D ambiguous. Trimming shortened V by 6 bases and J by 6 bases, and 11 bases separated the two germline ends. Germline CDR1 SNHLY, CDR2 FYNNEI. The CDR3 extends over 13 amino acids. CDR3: CASSRWLDEKLFF. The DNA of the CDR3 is TGTGCCAGCAGCCGGTGGTTGGATGAAAAACTGTTTTTT.

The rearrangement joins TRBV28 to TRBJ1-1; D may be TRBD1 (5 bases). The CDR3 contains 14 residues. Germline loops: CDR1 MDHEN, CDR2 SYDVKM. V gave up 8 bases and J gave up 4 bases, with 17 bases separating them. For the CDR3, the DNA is TGTGCCAGCCGTACACGGGGGTCGGGCACTGAAGCTTTCTTT. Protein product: CASRTRGSGTEAFF. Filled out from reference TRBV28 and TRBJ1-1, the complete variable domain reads DVKVTQSSRYLVKRTGEKVFLECVQDMDHENMFWYRQDPGLGLRLIYFSYDVKMKEKGDIPEGYSVSREKKERFSLILESASTNQTSMYLCASRTRGSGTEAFFGQGTRLTVV.

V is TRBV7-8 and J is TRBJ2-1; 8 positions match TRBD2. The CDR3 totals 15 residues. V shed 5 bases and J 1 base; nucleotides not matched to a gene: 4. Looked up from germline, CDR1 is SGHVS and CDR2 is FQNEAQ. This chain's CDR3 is CASSPVAGSYNEQFF. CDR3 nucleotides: TGTGCCAGCAGCCCCGTAGCGGGATCCTACAATGAGCAGTTCTTC.

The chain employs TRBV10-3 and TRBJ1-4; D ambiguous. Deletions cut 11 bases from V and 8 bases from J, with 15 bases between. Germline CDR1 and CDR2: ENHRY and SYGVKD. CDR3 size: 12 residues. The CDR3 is CAAGVGMEKLFF. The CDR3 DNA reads TGTGCCGCCGGAGTTGGTATGGAAAAACTGTTTTTT.

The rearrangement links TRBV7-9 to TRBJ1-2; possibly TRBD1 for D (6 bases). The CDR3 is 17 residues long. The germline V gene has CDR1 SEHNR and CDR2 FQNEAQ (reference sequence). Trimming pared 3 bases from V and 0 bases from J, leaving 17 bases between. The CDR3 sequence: CASSFQAGEGTNYGYTF. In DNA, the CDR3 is TGTGCCAGCAGCTTTCAGGCAGGGGAAGGGACTAACTATGGCTACACCTTC. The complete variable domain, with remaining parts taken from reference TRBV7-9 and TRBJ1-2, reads DTGVSQNPRHKITKRGQNVTFRCDPISEHNRLYWYRQTLGQGPEFLTYFQNEAQLEKSRLLSDRFSAERPKGSFSTLEIQRTEQGDSAMYLCASSFQAGEGTNYGYTFGSGTRLTVV.

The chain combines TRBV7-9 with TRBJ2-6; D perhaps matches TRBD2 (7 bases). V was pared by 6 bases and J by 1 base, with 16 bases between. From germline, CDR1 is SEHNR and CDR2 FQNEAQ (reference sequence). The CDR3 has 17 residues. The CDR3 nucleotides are TGTGCCAGCAGAACAACAGGGAGGGTTTCTGGGGCCAACGTCCTGACTTTC. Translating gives CASRTTGRVSGANVLTF.